Each of the 28 T cell receptor beta chains below was sequenced from the same sample in a study of beta chain features in type 1 diabetes. Points from the study as a whole: Moderate but significant shortening of TCRB CDR3s was recorded in all four CD4+ subsets from Type 1 diabetes patients.

All of the isolated RNA was reverse transcribed, so expressed TCRB transcripts were sequenced. Here immunoSEQ multiplex PCR was the method, and the copy in TCRdb shows in-frame clones only, minus some. The sample yields roughly 730,000 clones, around 15% seen once. These receptors lack a known antigen. The sample taken for sequencing was naive CD4+ T cells from blood. The receptors come from a man between 18 and 29 years old with type 1 diabetes.

This clone has only a few counts. V gene TRBV27 combines with J gene TRBJ1-4, with D maybe TRBD1 (5 bases). Per the germline V gene, CDR1 is MNHEY and CDR2 is SMNVEV (reference sequence). V lost 5 bases and J lost 5, with 15 bases in between. This CDR3 comprises 15 residues. As DNA, the CDR3 is TGTGCCAGCAGTACAGGTTGGGGACCAAATGAAAAACTGTTTTTT. This gives the protein CASSTGWGPNEKLFF.

The V gene is TRBV20-1, the J gene TRBJ2-7, with D perhaps TRBD2 (5 bases). The CDR3 spans 11 residues. The germline gives CDR1 DFQATT, CDR2 SNEGSKA (reference sequence). Deletions cut 6 bases from V and 5 bases from J, with 11 bases between. The CDR3 DNA reads TGCAGTGCCCCAAGGGAGAACGAGCAGTACTTC. Translated, it gives CSAPRENEQYF.

CDR3 DNA sequence: TGTGCCTGGAGTCCGACAGGGACTAACTATGGCTACACCTTC. Protein: CAWSPTGTNYGYTF. This chain joins TRBV30 and TRBJ1-2; 7 nucleotides match TRBD1. The germline V gene encodes CDR1 GTSNPN and CDR2 SVGIG (reference sequence). The CDR3 is 14 residues long. V was clipped by 2 bases and J by 0 bases; unmatched bases: 3.

J is TRBJ2-3 and V is TRBV11-2, with a weak D call TRBD2 (5 bases). In germline, CDR1 is SGHAT, CDR2 FQNNGV. The length of the CDR3 is 16 residues. V was cut by 5 bases and J by 1 base, with 16 bases left in between. CDR3 in DNA: TGTGCCAGCAGCCCTAGAGGGCCTTGGGGCACAGATACGCAGTATTTT. As protein: CASSPRGPWGTDTQYF.

The table lists this clone with a few counts. The chain has TRBV30 and TRBJ1-6; possibly TRBD1 for D (6 bases). V lost 2 bases and J 10 bases, leaving 18 bases between the germline ends. The CDR3 consists of 15 residues. Germline CDR1 is GTSNPN and CDR2 is SVGIG (reference sequence). The CDR3 sequence is CAWSSTGWRGSPLHF. For the CDR3, the DNA is TGTGCCTGGAGTTCGACAGGCTGGCGGGGGTCACCCCTCCACTTT.

The chain joins TRBV18 to TRBJ2-5; D is possibly TRBD2 (5 bases). V was shortened by 2 bases and J by 5 bases, with 12 bases between the two germline ends. Germline assignment: CDR1 KGHSH and CDR2 LQKENI. The CDR3 has 14 residues. CDR3 amino acids: CASSPAGNRETQYF. CDR3 nucleotide sequence: TGTGCCAGCTCACCAGCCGGGAATCGGGAGACCCAGTACTTC.

The chain is built from TRBV7-2 and TRBJ1-2; possibly TRBD1 for D (5 bases). Germline-derived CDR1 and CDR2 are SGHTA and FQGNSA. The CDR3 is 13 residues long. V was cut by 3 bases and J by 4 bases, with 9 bases left in between. The chain's CDR3 is CASSLYRIYGYTF. The DNA of the CDR3 is TGTGCCAGCAGCTTGTACAGGATCTATGGCTACACCTTC.

The CDR3 is CASSYWGRDDEQYF. In DNA, the CDR3 is TGTGCCAGCAGTTACTGGGGTAGGGATGACGAGCAGTACTTC. The chain joins TRBV6-5 to TRBJ2-7; D not certain. V shed 1 base and J shed 5 bases, with 12 bases lying between them. Germline-derived CDR1 and CDR2 are MNHEY and SVGAGI. The CDR3 contains 14 residues.

This clone has just a few counts. The rearrangement links TRBV7-8 to TRBJ2-3; no reliable D call. This CDR3 is 15 amino acids long. Germline loops: CDR1 SGHVS, CDR2 FQNEAQ. The V and J ends lost 5 bases and 6 bases respectively, with 18 bases between them. CDR3: CASSAKDRLVDTQYF. As DNA, the CDR3 is TGTGCCAGCAGCGCGAAGGACCGCCTCGTCGATACGCAGTATTTT. The full variable domain, completed using reference TRBV7-8 and TRBJ2-3, is GAGVSQSPRYKVAKRGQDVALRCDPISGHVSLFWYQQALGQGPEFLTYFQNEAQLDKSGLPSDRFFAERPEGSVSTLKIQRTQQEDSAVYLCASSAKDRLVDTQYFGPGTRLTVL.

The V gene is TRBV2, the J gene TRBJ2-2, with TRBD1 identical over 8 bases. The CDR3 is 14 residues long. Germline-derived CDR1 and CDR2 are SNHLY and FYNNEI. The V segment lost 4 bases and the J segment 8 bases; nucleotides outside the gene matches: 6. The DNA of the CDR3 is TGTGCCAGCAGTGCAGACAGGGGATTAGGGGAGCTGTTTTTT. It is translated as CASSADRGLGELFF.

This clone was counted between two and nine times. The chain is built from TRBV29-1 and TRBJ1-1; TRBD1 aligns across 9 bases. Germline CDR1 reads SQVTM; CDR2 reads ANQGSEA. The CDR3 has 14 residues. V shed 6 bases, J shed 1 base, and the junction held 6 bases outside the gene matches. The CDR3 coding sequence is TGCAGCGTACAGGGGGCCGGTGGGAACACTGAAGCTTTCTTT. Translation: CSVQGAGGNTEAFF.

The rearrangement links TRBV2 to TRBJ1-2; the D is unclear. Between the trimmed V and J ends, which lost 6 bases and 4 bases, there was a span of 9 bases. The CDR3 has 12 amino acids. Germline V lookup: CDR1 SNHLY, CDR2 FYNNEI. The CDR3 coding sequence is TGTGCCAGCAGCGCCGGGCCCTATGGCTACACCTTC. Translation gives CASSAGPYGYTF.

This chain joins TRBV5-1 and TRBJ2-1; 9 positions agree with TRBD1. Unmatched junction bases numbered 7, after V lost 0 bases and J lost 9 bases. The CDR3 totals 15 residues. Germline values: CDR1 SGHRS, CDR2 YFSETQ. CDR3 DNA sequence: TGCGCCAGCAGCTTGGGGACGGGACAGGGTAGTGAGCAGTTCTTC. It yields the protein CASSLGTGQGSEQFF.

This sequence joins TRBV30 and TRBJ2-6; 7 bases map to TRBD1. CDR1 is GTSNPN, CDR2 SVGIG, per germline (reference sequence). With 4 bases clipped from V and 0 bases from J, the junction kept 9 bases outside the gene matches. This CDR3 has 17 amino acids. The CDR3 DNA sequence: TGTGCCTGGACCAGAGACAGGGTGAGCTCTGGGGCCAACGTCCTGACTTTC. It codes for CAWTRDRVSSGANVLTF. The whole variable domain, filled in from reference TRBV30 and TRBJ2-6, reads SQTIHQWPATLVQPVGSPLSLECTVEGTSNPNLYWYRQAAGRGLQLLFYSVGIGQISSEVPQNLSASRPQDRQFILSSKKLLLSDSGFYLCAWTRDRVSSGANVLTFGAGSRLTVL.

J is TRBJ1-5 and V is TRBV6-6; 8 nucleotides align to TRBD1. CDR3 length equals 15 residues. Germline trimming cut 4 bases from V and 2 bases from J; bases unmatched to any gene: 4. Per germline, CDR1 MNHNY and CDR2 SVGAGI (reference sequence). The CDR3 bases are TGTGCCAGCAGTTCCGGACAGGGCGGCAATCAGCCCCAGCATTTT. Amino acid sequence: CASSSGQGGNQPQHF.

This clone has more than one count but fewer than ten. The chain recombines TRBV30 with TRBJ1-1; D not resolved. Germline CDR1 is GTSNPN and CDR2 is SVGIG (reference sequence). V gave up 3 bases and J gave up 1 base, with 9 bases separating them. This CDR3 contains 13 residues. The chain's CDR3 is CAWSGRQNTEAFF. CDR3 DNA sequence: TGTGCCTGGAGCGGCAGGCAGAACACTGAAGCTTTCTTT.

The chain recombines TRBV5-6 with TRBJ1-2, with 12 nucleotides matching TRBD1. Looked up from germline, CDR1 is SGHDT and CDR2 is YYEEEE. V lost 0 bases to trimming and J lost 7 bases; unmatched junction nucleotides: 7. The CDR3 runs to 16 residues. The CDR3 loop reads CASSLEMGQGASGYTF. CDR3 coding DNA: TGTGCCAGCAGCTTGGAGATGGGACAGGGGGCGAGTGGCTACACCTTC.

CDR3 in DNA: TGTGCCAGTATGTGGGGCTCTGGGGCCAACGTCCTGACTTTC. This translates into CASMWGSGANVLTF. The chain joins TRBV19 to TRBJ2-6; D is ambiguous. Germline CDR1 LNHDA, CDR2 SQIVND (reference sequence). Trimming cost V 7 bases and J 0 bases, with 7 bases left between them. CDR3 length: 14 residues.

The chain carries TRBV23-1 and TRBJ1-4; 7 bases map to TRBD1. TRBV23-1 is identified as an open reading frame with a role that is uncertain. V lost 2 bases to trimming and J lost 11 bases; unmatched junction nucleotides: 17. There are 17 residues in the CDR3. The chain's CDR3 is CASSQMGTGTALRKLFF. The CDR3 DNA is TGCGCCAGCAGTCAAATGGGCACCGGGACAGCATTGAGGAAACTGTTTTTT.

The chain combines TRBV27 with TRBJ1-2, with D perhaps TRBD1 (6 bases). The CDR3 is 15 residues long. Germline CDR1 reads MNHEY; CDR2 reads SMNVEV (reference sequence). V was cut by 5 bases and J by 8 bases, with 21 bases left in between. In DNA form, the CDR3 reads TGTGCCAGCAGTGCACGGGACACCCCAAGGTCGGGCTACACCTTC. Translated: CASSARDTPRSGYTF.

There are a few counts of this clone. CDR3 in amino acids: CASLDRGNTEAFF. The CDR3 bases are TGTGCCAGCTTGGACAGGGGGAACACTGAAGCTTTCTTT. This sequence joins TRBV2 and TRBJ1-1, with TRBD1 matching over 9 bases. The V segment lost 8 bases and the J segment 1 base; nucleotides outside the gene matches: 2. The germline gives CDR1 SNHLY, CDR2 FYNNEI. The CDR3 is made up of 13 amino acids.

The rearrangement links TRBV27 to TRBJ2-7; TRBD2 matches at 13 bases. The CDR3 has 16 amino acids. J gave up 2 bases and V 0 bases, and 1 base lay outside the gene matches. In germline, CDR1 is MNHEY, CDR2 SMNVEV (reference sequence). CDR3 residues: CASSLSGLAGAYEQYF. The DNA for the CDR3 is TGTGCCAGCAGTTTATCTGGACTAGCGGGAGCCTACGAGCAGTACTTC.

CDR3 amino acids: CASSPGTGDGYTF. CDR3 in DNA: TGTGCCAGCAGTCCCGGGACAGGGGATGGCTACACCTTC. The chain couples TRBV28 to TRBJ1-2; 10 bases match TRBD1. CDR3 length: 13 residues. V shed 5 bases, J shed 6 bases, and the junction held 3 bases outside the gene matches. CDR1 and CDR2 (germline): MDHEN, SYDVKM.

This clone appeared a few times. This rearrangement joins TRBV4-1 to TRBJ2-7, with 9 bases identical to TRBD1. Per the germline V gene, CDR1 is MGHRA and CDR2 is YSYEKL. This CDR3 is 15 amino acids long. The trim removed 1 base at V and 3 bases at J, leaving 4 bases unmatched. Here the CDR3 DNA reads TGCGCCAGCAGCCAAGTGCACAGGGGGCTCTACGAGCAGTACTTC. It is translated as CASSQVHRGLYEQYF.

The chain recombines TRBV19 with TRBJ2-1; D is perhaps TRBD1 (6 bases). V lost 3 bases to trimming and J lost 3 bases, with 12 bases between them. Germline-derived CDR1 and CDR2 are LNHDA and SQIVND (reference sequence). The CDR3 is 15 residues long. CDR3 bases: TGTGCCAGTAGTATCACAGGGCGCCTCTACAATGAGCAGTTCTTC. Protein product: CASSITGRLYNEQFF.

This rearrangement joins TRBV5-8 to TRBJ2-3; 7 bases align to TRBD1. The CDR3 totals 17 residues. Germline V CDR1 and CDR2: SGHTS, YDEGEE. Germline trimming cut 0 bases from V and 0 bases from J; bases unmatched to any gene: 7. The CDR3 region is CASSLAGDSHSTDTQYF. CDR3 nucleotide sequence: TGTGCCAGCAGCTTGGCCGGGGACAGCCACAGCACAGATACGCAGTATTTT.

This clone occurred a few times. CDR3 coding DNA: TGTGCCAGCAGCTTAGAGGTGGTAGGGACAGGCTCCTACAATGAGCAGTTCTTC. Residues: CASSLEVVGTGSYNEQFF. The V and J genes are TRBV7-9 and TRBJ2-1; the match to TRBD1 covers 8 bases. The CDR3 contains 18 residues. Trimming at V came to 1 base and at J to 0 bases, leaving 8 bases not matched to a gene. CDR1 and CDR2 from the germline V gene are SEHNR and FQNEAQ (reference sequence).

This clone was counted only a few times. The chain links TRBV2 to TRBJ2-2; TRBD1 matches at 9 bases. This CDR3 is 14 amino acids long. Germline V gene sequence: CDR1 SNHLY, CDR2 FYNNEI. J lost 5 bases, V lost 5 bases, and 3 bases had no gene match. CDR3 coding DNA: TGTGCCAGCAGTCCTGGACAGGGGACCGGGGAGCTGTTTTTT. Translating it yields CASSPGQGTGELFF.